The 26 T cell receptor beta chains listed next were all sequenced from one sample in a study of blood T cells in healthy people across ages. PCR was performed a second time for about 6 to 11 cycles using a sample-barcoded 5' primer and a J-beta primer mix. Each CDR3 protein is one row after TCRdb ran MiXCR on the 5' RACE reads. In the table there are about 1 million distinct CDR3 sequences, 45% of which are singletons. The sequenced material came from blood. These receptors were taken from a woman aged 60-70 years in good health.

This clonotype was observed a few times. The chain joins TRBV20-1 to TRBJ1-6; D unclear. There are 14 residues in the CDR3. Deletions cut 1 base from V and 5 bases from J, with 9 bases between. Germline assignment: CDR1 DFQATT and CDR2 SNEGSKA (reference sequence). CDR3 loop: CSARVGVDNSPLHF. CDR3 coding DNA: TGCAGTGCTAGAGTAGGAGTAGATAATTCACCCCTCCACTTT.

This clonotype was seen a handful of times. The genes are TRBV2 and TRBJ2-4; D not certain. CDR1 is SNHLY and CDR2 is FYNNEI in the germline V gene. This CDR3 has 10 residues. V lost 6 bases and J lost 5, with 2 bases in between. For the CDR3, the DNA is TGTGCCAGCAGGGAAAACATTCAGTACTTC. Protein: CASRENIQYF. Full variable domain (missing parts from reference TRBV2 and TRBJ2-4): EPEVTQTPSHQVTQMGQEVILRCVPISNHLYFYWYRQILGQKVEFLVSFYNNEISEKSEIFDDQFSVERPDGSNFTLKIRSTKLEDSAMYFCASRENIQYFGAGTRLSVL.

This chain links TRBV2 with TRBJ2-7; 8 nucleotides match TRBD1. Germline V gene lookup returns CDR1 SNHLY and CDR2 FYNNEI. The V gene end was trimmed by 7 bases and the J gene end by 6 bases; junction bases not matched to a gene: 8. This CDR3 is built from 13 residues. CDR3 in amino acids: CASTMDRVREQYF. The CDR3 nucleotides read TGTGCCAGCACCATGGACAGGGTGCGCGAGCAGTACTTC. Complete variable domain (other parts from reference TRBV2 and TRBJ2-7): EPEVTQTPSHQVTQMGQEVILRCVPISNHLYFYWYRQILGQKVEFLVSFYNNEISEKSEIFDDQFSVERPDGSNFTLKIRSTKLEDSAMYFCASTMDRVREQYFGPGTRLTVT.

A few counts support this clonotype. The chain combines TRBV12-5 with TRBJ2-5, with D possibly being TRBD1 (7 bases). V dropped 5 bases and J dropped 5 bases, with 12 bases sitting between them. This CDR3 spans 13 amino acids. Looked up from germline, CDR1 is LGHNT and CDR2 is FRNRAP. In DNA, the CDR3 is TGTGCTAGTGGTCCGACAGGGAGGGAGACCCAGTACTTC. Its translation is CASGPTGRETQYF.

This sequence joins TRBV2 and TRBJ2-7; 13 positions match TRBD2. Germline CDR1 is SNHLY and CDR2 is FYNNEI. The CDR3 extends over 16 amino acids. Trimming removed 2 bases from V and 4 bases from J; junction bases left unmatched: 5. CDR3 nucleotide sequence: TGTGCCAGCAGTGAACTAGGGACTAGCGGGATTTACGAGCAGTACTTC. This gives the protein CASSELGTSGIYEQYF.

This clonotype has a handful of counts. The chain uses TRBV6-1 and TRBJ2-3; 8 bases are shared with TRBD1. Germline lookup yields CDR1 MNHNS and CDR2 SASEGT. V shed 2 bases and J 4 bases; nucleotides not matched to a gene: 11. This CDR3 is 17 amino acids long. CDR3 amino acids: CASSEYGNGQGSDTQYF. The CDR3 coding sequence is TGTGCCAGCAGTGAATATGGAAACGGACAGGGTTCAGATACGCAGTATTTT.

This clonotype has more than one count but fewer than ten. The chain couples TRBV27 to TRBJ2-1; D call uncertain. From germline, CDR1 is MNHEY and CDR2 SMNVEV (reference sequence). Trimming took 8 bases from V and 7 from J, leaving 15 bases between them. CDR3 length: 13 amino acids. CDR3 protein: CASGQSPGNEQFF. The CDR3 nucleotides are TGTGCCAGCGGGCAATCCCCCGGGAATGAGCAGTTCTTC.

This clonotype was observed a handful of times. The chain recombines TRBV28 with TRBJ2-3, with a tentative D call TRBD1 (7 bases). The CDR3 spans 15 residues. Germline V gives CDR1 MDHEN, CDR2 SYDVKM. V dropped 7 bases and J dropped 6 bases, with 20 bases sitting between them. As DNA, the CDR3 is TGTGCCAGCACCCTGGACGGGTCAGGGGGGGATACGCAGTATTTT. Translation: CASTLDGSGGDTQYF. The full variable domain, with the rest looked up from reference TRBV28 and TRBJ2-3, is DVKVTQSSRYLVKRTGEKVFLECVQDMDHENMFWYRQDPGLGLRLIYFSYDVKMKEKGDIPEGYSVSREKKERFSLILESASTNQTSMYLCASTLDGSGGDTQYFGPGTRLTVL.

The chain couples TRBV7-8 to TRBJ2-5; D remains ambiguous. Germline CDR1 reads SGHVS; CDR2 reads FQNEAQ. CDR3 length equals 16 residues. Trimming stripped 1 base from V and 1 base from J, with 13 bases between. This CDR3 reads CASSLELPPPQETQYF. In DNA form, the CDR3 reads TGTGCCAGCAGCTTAGAATTGCCCCCTCCCCAAGAGACCCAGTACTTC.

The CDR3 spells CASISSGGTTYEQYF. The CDR3 nucleotides are TGTGCCAGCATTAGTAGCGGGGGGACTACCTACGAGCAGTACTTC. The J gene is TRBJ2-7, the V gene TRBV6-5, with TRBD2 matching 10 bases. CDR1 and CDR2 (germline): MNHEY, SVGAGI. With V trimmed by 7 bases and J by 2 bases, 8 bases remained unmatched. This CDR3 has 15 amino acids.

J is TRBJ2-1 and V is TRBV5-1, with TRBD2 matching over 10 bases. The V gene's germline CDR1 is SGHRS and CDR2 YFSETQ. The ends lost 4 bases at V and 4 bases at J; junction bases unmatched: 11. CDR3 length: 17 residues. This CDR3 reads CASSTTSSGSVYNEQFF. DNA for the CDR3: TGCGCCAGCAGCACGACCTCTAGCGGGAGCGTTTACAATGAGCAGTTCTTC.

The chain couples TRBV25-1 to TRBJ2-5; 10 nucleotides line up with TRBD1. Trimming removed 2 bases from V and 5 bases from J; junction bases left unmatched: 5. Germline V gene lookup returns CDR1 MGHDK and CDR2 SYGVNS. The CDR3 is 15 residues long. CDR3 loop: CASSEGDRGLETQYF. CDR3 nucleotide sequence: TGTGCCAGCAGTGAAGGTGACAGGGGGCTTGAGACCCAGTACTTC.

The chain is built from TRBV4-2 and TRBJ2-3, with 7 nucleotides matching TRBD2. CDR1 and CDR2 from the germline V gene are LGHNA and YNFKEQ. V was clipped by 4 bases and J by 4 bases; unmatched bases: 11. CDR3 length: 16 amino acids. The CDR3 loop is CASSPSKGRAPDTQYF. CDR3 coding DNA: TGTGCCAGCAGCCCCAGTAAGGGGAGGGCCCCAGATACGCAGTATTTT.

The rearrangement joins TRBV4-2 to TRBJ1-2; D might be TRBD1 (5 bases). The CDR3 runs 16 residues. Trimming stripped 0 bases from V and 3 bases from J, with 14 bases between. The germline gives CDR1 LGHNA, CDR2 YNFKEQ. CDR3 amino acids: CASSQDAGRADYGYTF. The CDR3 coding sequence is TGTGCCAGCAGCCAAGATGCAGGGAGAGCCGACTATGGCTACACCTTC.

DNA of the CDR3: TGTGCCAGCAGTTTATTTACACCGGGACAGGGTAGGAGCAATCAGCCCCAGCATTTT. As protein: CASSLFTPGQGRSNQPQHF. The chain has TRBV27 and TRBJ1-5; 9 bases agree with TRBD1. Losses at the gene ends were 1 base for V and 1 base for J; bases not matched to a gene: 11. The CDR3 is made up of 19 amino acids. Germline V lookup: CDR1 MNHEY, CDR2 SMNVEV (reference sequence).

The chain links TRBV28 to TRBJ2-7; D call uncertain. The CDR3 totals 16 residues. Germline CDR1 and CDR2: MDHEN and SYDVKM. The V and J ends lost 3 bases and 7 bases respectively, with 22 bases between them. The CDR3 bases are TGTGCCAGCAGTTTTTCAACGCCTAGGGCTTCCCCGGAGCAGTACTTC. Its protein product is CASSFSTPRASPEQYF.

The rearrangement joins TRBV2 to TRBJ2-5, with 7 bases identical to TRBD2. Looked up from germline, CDR1 is SNHLY and CDR2 is FYNNEI. With V trimmed by 1 base and J by 11 bases, 19 bases remained unmatched. The CDR3 length is 17 residues. The CDR3, as DNA: TGTGCCAGCAGTGAAGTGGTGGGAGGGCTCACCCTCAATGAGCAGTACTTC. Protein sequence: CASSEVVGGLTLNEQYF. The entire variable domain, with the rest obtained from reference TRBV2 and TRBJ2-5, is as follows: EPEVTQTPSHQVTQMGQEVILRCVPISNHLYFYWYRQILGQKVEFLVSFYNNEISEKSEIFDDQFSVERPDGSNFTLKIRSTKLEDSAMYFCASSEVVGGLTLNEQYFGPGTRLLVL.

This chain links TRBV20-1 with TRBJ2-1; a possible D gene is TRBD1 (6 bases). There are 13 residues in the CDR3. The ends were cut back, 4 bases at V and 9 bases at J, with 16 bases in the middle. Germline CDR1 DFQATT, CDR2 SNEGSKA (reference sequence). The CDR3 sequence: CSANRPRGGEQFF. The CDR3 nucleotides read TGCAGTGCTAACCGACCTCGAGGGGGTGAGCAGTTCTTC.

The J gene is TRBJ1-5, the V gene TRBV19; the match to TRBD1 covers 7 bases. Per the germline V gene, CDR1 is LNHDA and CDR2 is SQIVND (reference sequence). V gave up 4 bases and J gave up 2 bases; unmatched junction bases: 2. The CDR3 is made up of 14 amino acids. CDR3 protein: CASSNDRGNQPQHF. In nucleotides, the CDR3 is TGTGCCAGTAGTAACGACAGGGGCAATCAGCCCCAGCATTTT.

This clonotype was picked up a small number of times. The genes are TRBV4-2 and TRBJ1-2; maybe TRBD1 (6 bases). CDR1 is LGHNA, CDR2 YNFKEQ, per germline. V lost 0 bases and J 8 bases, leaving 19 bases between the germline ends. The length of the CDR3 is 16 residues. CDR3 sequence: CASSQDRGSGYNGYTF. The CDR3 nucleotides read TGTGCCAGCAGCCAAGATAGGGGGTCAGGGTATAACGGCTACACCTTC.

V is TRBV4-1 and J is TRBJ1-2; D is undetermined. V gave up 0 bases and J gave up 5 bases, with 16 bases separating them. Germline lookup yields CDR1 MGHRA and CDR2 YSYEKL. This CDR3 contains 16 residues. The CDR3 sequence: CASSQDRGLTPYGYTF. CDR3 sequence (DNA): TGCGCCAGCAGCCAAGATCGAGGCCTAACCCCATATGGCTACACCTTC.

In this sample, this clonotype turned up a few times. This chain connects TRBV20-1 to TRBJ2-6, with unresolved D. Germline lookup yields CDR1 DFQATT and CDR2 SNEGSKA (reference sequence). With 2 bases removed from V and 0 bases from J, the gap between germline ends came to 8 bases. The CDR3 sequence is 15 residues long. CDR3 sequence reads: CSARIRSSGANVLTF. The CDR3 DNA is TGCAGTGCTAGAATCAGGAGCTCTGGGGCCAACGTCCTGACTTTC.

The chain employs TRBV3-1 and TRBJ2-1, with D unclear. Germline CDR1 is LGHDT and CDR2 is YNNKEL (reference sequence). The V gene lost 0 bases and the J gene lost 5 bases, with 8 bases spanning the gap. The CDR3 consists of 14 residues. CDR3 nucleotides: TGTGCCAGCAGCCAAGATTCGGGCCACAATGAGCAGTTCTTC. Amino acid sequence: CASSQDSGHNEQFF.

This clonotype was counted only a few times. The chain is built from TRBV27 and TRBJ2-5; no definite D call. Germline CDR1 reads MNHEY; CDR2 reads SMNVEV (reference sequence). Trimming took off 9 bases at V and 7 bases at J, with 3 bases between the two ends. This CDR3 spans 8 amino acids. CDR3 DNA: TGTGCCAGGGTGACCCAGTACTTC. This codes for CARVTQYF.

The J gene is TRBJ2-3, the V gene TRBV7-9, with D tentatively TRBD2 (6 bases). The CDR3 contains 13 residues. Germline V lookup: CDR1 SEHNR, CDR2 FQNEAQ (reference sequence). Trimming removed 5 bases from V and 7 bases from J, with 13 bases in between. CDR3 nucleotides: TGTGCCAGCAGCGTATCTGGGACTCATACGCAGTATTTT. It codes for CASSVSGTHTQYF.

The chain links TRBV3-1 to TRBJ2-1; unclear D gene. The CDR3 has 13 amino acids. The V and J ends lost 1 base and 10 bases respectively, with 11 bases between them. Germline loops: CDR1 LGHDT, CDR2 YNNKEL (reference sequence). This CDR3 reads CASSQALSLEQFF. CDR3 in DNA: TGTGCCAGCAGCCAAGCCTTGTCACTCGAGCAGTTCTTC.